The 8 T cell receptor beta chains given below trace back to one sample, sequenced in a study of T cells after yellow fever vaccination (dated 2019 in TCRdb). The library was obtained by 5' RACE. TCRdb names Illumina HiSeq 2500 as the instrument used. The public reads were run again by TCRdb, first through fastp at Q25 and then through MiXCR, and only productive beta chains were kept. One record per CDR3 amino acid sequence lists the most common genes and DNA. The sample table shows hundreds of thousands of distinct CDR3 sequences, and 6% to 8% are seen once. The top ten clones comprise 15% of the sample. What the treatment or condition label conveys for this sample: live attenuated yellow fever vaccine strain. Specimen: PBMCs, collected 5 days after the yellow fever booster vaccination. The receptors come from a man aged 30 to 39 who received the YFV17D yellow fever vaccine.

This rearrangement joins TRBV28 to TRBJ2-5; D gene ambiguous. The CDR3 totals 12 residues. V lost 6 bases and J lost 2, with 7 bases in between. In germline, CDR1 is MDHEN, CDR2 SYDVKM. CDR3 loop: CASRQLQETQYF. The DNA of the CDR3 is TGTGCCAGCAGACAACTGCAAGAGACCCAGTACTTC.

This clonotype has just a few counts. The genes are TRBV7-2 and TRBJ2-5; TRBD2 matches 8 bases. With 6 bases clipped from V and 5 bases from J, the junction kept 11 bases outside the gene matches. Germline V gene sequence: CDR1 SGHTA, CDR2 FQGNSA. The CDR3 sequence is 15 residues long. In DNA, the CDR3 is TGTGCCAGCAGACAAGCCGGGACTAGGCCGGAGACCCAGTACTTC. Its protein is CASRQAGTRPETQYF.

In its sample, this clonotype was seen many times. The chain's CDR3 is CASSSPPRAGEQYF. DNA of the CDR3: TGTGCCAGCAGCTCGCCGCCCAGGGCTGGGGAGCAGTACTTC. The chain links TRBV28 to TRBJ2-7, with D maybe TRBD1 (5 bases). Germline V gene sequence: CDR1 MDHEN, CDR2 SYDVKM. The CDR3 runs to 14 residues. Trimming took off 6 bases at V and 7 bases at J, with 19 bases between the two ends.

Of note for this clonotype: A read error may explain this, as a much larger clone is one base away. The chain is built from TRBV5-1 and TRBJ2-3; perhaps TRBD2 as D (5 bases). The CDR3 covers 11 residues. V lost 4 bases, J lost 13 bases, and 13 bases lay in between. Germline V gives CDR1 SGHRS, CDR2 YFSETQ. The CDR3 DNA is TGCGCCAGCAGCCGCGGGTCTGGGGAGTATTTT. This encodes CASSRGSGEYF.

V and J are TRBV6-1 and TRBJ1-2; possibly TRBD1 for D (5 bases). Per the germline V gene, CDR1 is MNHNS and CDR2 is SASEGT. The length of the CDR3 is 15 residues. Trimming shortened V by 1 base and J by 0 bases, and 9 bases separated the two germline ends. CDR3 sequence (DNA): TGTGCCAGCAGTGAAGAGCGGGGGTCTAACTATGGCTACACCTTC. Translating it yields CASSEERGSNYGYTF.

The chain recombines TRBV7-2 with TRBJ2-3; TRBD1 might be the D (5 bases). The germline V gene has CDR1 SGHTA and CDR2 FQGNSA. V was clipped by 1 base and J by 4 bases, with 9 bases between them. The CDR3 covers 14 residues. CDR3 DNA sequence: TGTGCCAGCAGCTTAGATCTAGGGGCAGATACGCAGTATTTT. Its translation is CASSLDLGADTQYF.

The chain's CDR3 is CSASSSYGGNEQFF. CDR3 nucleotide sequence: TGCAGTGCTAGTTCTAGCTACGGAGGGAATGAGCAGTTCTTC. The chain joins TRBV20-1 to TRBJ2-1; TRBD2 is a possible D gene (6 bases). The V and J ends lost 3 bases and 7 bases respectively, with 16 bases between them. The CDR3 is 14 residues long. CDR1 DFQATT and CDR2 SNEGSKA come from the germline V gene (reference sequence).

This clonotype was observed at least ten times. For the CDR3, the DNA is TGTGCCAGCGGCCGCGCTAACTATGGCTACACCTTC. Its protein product is CASGRANYGYTF. The chain couples TRBV9 to TRBJ1-2; no clear D. Germline V gene data show CDR1 as SGDLS and CDR2 as YYNGEE. V was pared by 7 bases and J by 0 bases, with 7 bases between. The CDR3 is 12 amino acids.